This paragraph covers one T cell receptor (beta chain) sequence. Seattle participants joined during active infection and were tracked over time. In the original analysis: Estimates of nucleated cell counts were drawn from the amplification of reference gene primers. TCRdb's copy holds only in-frame clones and misses some; the assay was immunoSEQ multiplex PCR. Clone size and the V and J calls come from that table; the DNA yielded D and trimming. The repertoire holds approximately 350,000 clones, 85% to 90% seen once, with nearly 6.5% in the top ten. Trimming took off 5 bases at V and 7 bases at J, with 17 bases between the two ends. CDR1 is SEHNR and CDR2 is FQNEAQ in the germline V gene (reference sequence). The length of the CDR3 is 14 residues. The data originate from a study of blood T cell repertoires in COVID-19. At the level of the study: The origin of the acute and convalescent COVID-19 samples was the United States, Italy and Spain. T cells, B-cell-depleted T cells, or PBMCs supplied cDNA or gDNA.

This TCR came from a woman aged 45-60 years with COVID-19, enrolled during active disease. The sequenced sample was peripheral blood. The V and J genes are TRBV7-9 and TRBJ1-2; D is perhaps TRBD1 (6 bases). The CDR3 region has the DNA TGTGCCAGCAGCGAAAGTGCAGGGGCCAGTGGCTACACCTTC. It translates to CASSESAGASGYTF.